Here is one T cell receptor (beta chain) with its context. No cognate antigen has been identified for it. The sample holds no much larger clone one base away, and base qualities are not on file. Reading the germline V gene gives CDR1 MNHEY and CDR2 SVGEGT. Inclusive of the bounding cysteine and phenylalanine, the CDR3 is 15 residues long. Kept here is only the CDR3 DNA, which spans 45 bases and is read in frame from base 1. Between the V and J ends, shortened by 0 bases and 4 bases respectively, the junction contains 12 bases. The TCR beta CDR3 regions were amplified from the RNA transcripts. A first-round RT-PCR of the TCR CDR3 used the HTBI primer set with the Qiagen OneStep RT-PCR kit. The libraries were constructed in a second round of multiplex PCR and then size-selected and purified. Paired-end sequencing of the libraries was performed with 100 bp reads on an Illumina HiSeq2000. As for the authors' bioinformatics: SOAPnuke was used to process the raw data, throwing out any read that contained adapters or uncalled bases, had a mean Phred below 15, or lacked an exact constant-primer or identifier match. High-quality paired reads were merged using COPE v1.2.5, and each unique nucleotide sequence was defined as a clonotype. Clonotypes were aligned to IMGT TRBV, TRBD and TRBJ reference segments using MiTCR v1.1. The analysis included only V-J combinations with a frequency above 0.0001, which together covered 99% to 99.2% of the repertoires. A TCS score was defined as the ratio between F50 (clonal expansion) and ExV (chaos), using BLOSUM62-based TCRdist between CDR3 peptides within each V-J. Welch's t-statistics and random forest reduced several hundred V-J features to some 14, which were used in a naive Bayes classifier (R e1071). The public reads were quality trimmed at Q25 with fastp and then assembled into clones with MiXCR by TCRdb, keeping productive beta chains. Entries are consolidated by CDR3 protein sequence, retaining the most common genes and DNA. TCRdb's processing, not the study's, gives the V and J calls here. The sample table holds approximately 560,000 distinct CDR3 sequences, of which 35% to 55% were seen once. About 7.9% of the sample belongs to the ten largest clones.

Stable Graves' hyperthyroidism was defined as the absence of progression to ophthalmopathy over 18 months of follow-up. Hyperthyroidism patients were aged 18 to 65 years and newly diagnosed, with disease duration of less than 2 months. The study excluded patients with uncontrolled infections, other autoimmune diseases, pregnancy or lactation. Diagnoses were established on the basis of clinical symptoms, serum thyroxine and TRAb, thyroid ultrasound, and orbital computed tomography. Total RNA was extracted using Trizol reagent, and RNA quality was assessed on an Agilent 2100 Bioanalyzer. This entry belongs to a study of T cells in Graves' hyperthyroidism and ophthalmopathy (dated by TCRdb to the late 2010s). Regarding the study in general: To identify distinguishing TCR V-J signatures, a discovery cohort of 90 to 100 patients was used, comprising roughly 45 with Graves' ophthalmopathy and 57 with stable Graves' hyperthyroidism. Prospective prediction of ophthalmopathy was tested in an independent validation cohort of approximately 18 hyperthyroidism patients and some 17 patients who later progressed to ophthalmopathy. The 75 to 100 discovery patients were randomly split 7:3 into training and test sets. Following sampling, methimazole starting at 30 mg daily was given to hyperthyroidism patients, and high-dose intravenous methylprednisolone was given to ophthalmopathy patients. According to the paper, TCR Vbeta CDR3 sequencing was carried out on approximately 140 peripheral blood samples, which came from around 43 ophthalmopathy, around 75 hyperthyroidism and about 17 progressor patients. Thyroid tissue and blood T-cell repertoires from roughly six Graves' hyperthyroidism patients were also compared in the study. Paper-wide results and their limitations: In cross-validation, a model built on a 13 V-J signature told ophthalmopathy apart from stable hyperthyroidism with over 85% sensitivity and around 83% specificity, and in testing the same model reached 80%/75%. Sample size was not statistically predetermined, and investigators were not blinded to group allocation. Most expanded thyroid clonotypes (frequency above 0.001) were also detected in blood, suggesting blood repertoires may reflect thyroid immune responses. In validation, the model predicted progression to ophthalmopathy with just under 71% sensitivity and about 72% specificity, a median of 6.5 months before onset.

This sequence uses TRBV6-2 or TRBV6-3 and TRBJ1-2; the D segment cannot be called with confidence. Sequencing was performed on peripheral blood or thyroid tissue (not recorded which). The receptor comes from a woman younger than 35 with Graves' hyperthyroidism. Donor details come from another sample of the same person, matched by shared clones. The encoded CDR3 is CASSYSGLKFYGYTF. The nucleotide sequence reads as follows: TGTGCCAGCAGTTACTCAGGACTTAAGTTCTATGGCTACACCTTC.